This T cell receptor beta chain was recovered during a study of neurological immune-mediated disorders. TCRdb re-called the 5' RACE reads through MiXCR, storing one row per CDR3 protein. Of tens of thousands of distinct CDR3 sequences in the sample, 10% were seen once. The CDR3 has 14 residues. Germline CDR1 and CDR2: LGHDT and YNNKEL (reference sequence). The V end lost 4 bases, the J end lost 3 bases, and 13 bases lay between the germline ends. This clonotype was seen repeatedly, ten times or more. Source material: PBMCs. The genes are TRBV3-1 and TRBJ2-7; D gene uncertain. This TCR derives from a man in his forties in good health. This CDR3 reads CASSPGIFYYEQYF. The CDR3 DNA reads as TGTGCCAGCAGCCCTGGTATTTTCTACTACGAGCAGTACTTC.